This entry lists 5 T cell receptor beta chains sequenced from one sample in a study of PD-1 blockade in classical Hodgkin lymphoma (TCRdb year 2020). Receptor amplification or capture employed the immunoSEQ multiplex PCR assay. Not all clones reach the TCRdb copy of this immuneACCESS table, which keeps in-frame sequences only. Checked studies attribute under half of the gap to unresolved V genes and leave the rest unexplained. Counted in this sample were around 66,000 clones; roughly nine tenths of them appeared once. The top ten constitute approximately 15% of the sample. This sample's time point label indicates: cycle 1 day 1 (C1D1), immediately before nivolumab initiation. Every trial patient had relapsed following autologous stem cell transplantation, and prior brentuximab vedotin exposure was what differed among cohorts A, B and C. Here the sequenced sample was peripheral blood mononuclear cells (PBMCs), taken at baseline. The source of these receptors is a human donor with classical Hodgkin lymphoma.

This chain links TRBV19 with TRBJ2-7; 8 bases agree with TRBD2. The CDR3 totals 14 residues. The germline gives CDR1 LNHDA, CDR2 SQIVND (reference sequence). With V trimmed by 10 bases and J by 4 bases, 12 bases remained unmatched. The CDR3 loop is CATKPGLDTYEQYF. CDR3 DNA: TGTGCCACCAAACCGGGACTAGATACTTACGAGCAGTACTTC.

The chain combines TRBV30 with TRBJ2-3, with TRBD1 as a possible D gene (6 bases). Germline V gene lookup returns CDR1 GTSNPN and CDR2 SVGIG (reference sequence). The length of the CDR3 is 16 residues. With 4 bases removed from V and 2 bases from J, the gap between germline ends came to 19 bases. In nucleotides, the CDR3 is TGTGCCTGGATGCGTAGGGGGAATCCCTTCACAGATACGCAGTATTTT. Encoded protein: CAWMRRGNPFTDTQYF.

The chain employs TRBV30 and TRBJ1-4; D possibly corresponds to TRBD1 (6 bases). The CDR3 is 14 residues long. The V end lost 4 bases, the J end lost 8 bases, and 17 bases lay between the germline ends. Germline V lookup: CDR1 GTSNPN, CDR2 SVGIG (reference sequence). The CDR3 is CAWTPGGGVEKLFF. The CDR3 nucleotides read TGTGCCTGGACTCCCGGGGGGGGCGTCGAAAAACTGTTTTTT.

The gene calls are TRBV27 and TRBJ2-2; TRBD2 matches at 7 bases. Germline V CDR1 and CDR2: MNHEY, SMNVEV (reference sequence). J gave up 0 bases and V 5 bases, and 6 bases lay outside the gene matches. The CDR3 sequence is 16 residues long. Here the CDR3 reads CASSHPGTTNTGELFF. The DNA of the CDR3 is TGTGCCAGCAGTCACCCCGGGACTACGAACACCGGGGAGCTGTTTTTT.

This chain connects TRBV27 to TRBJ2-7; D might be TRBD1 or TRBD2, each matching 5 bases. The length of the CDR3 is 12 residues. The ends were cut back, 9 bases at V and 0 bases at J, with 9 bases in the middle. The germline gives CDR1 MNHEY, CDR2 SMNVEV (reference sequence). The CDR3 DNA sequence: TGTGCCAGTTGGGACGTCTCCTACGAGCAGTACTTC. Translation gives CASWDVSYEQYF.